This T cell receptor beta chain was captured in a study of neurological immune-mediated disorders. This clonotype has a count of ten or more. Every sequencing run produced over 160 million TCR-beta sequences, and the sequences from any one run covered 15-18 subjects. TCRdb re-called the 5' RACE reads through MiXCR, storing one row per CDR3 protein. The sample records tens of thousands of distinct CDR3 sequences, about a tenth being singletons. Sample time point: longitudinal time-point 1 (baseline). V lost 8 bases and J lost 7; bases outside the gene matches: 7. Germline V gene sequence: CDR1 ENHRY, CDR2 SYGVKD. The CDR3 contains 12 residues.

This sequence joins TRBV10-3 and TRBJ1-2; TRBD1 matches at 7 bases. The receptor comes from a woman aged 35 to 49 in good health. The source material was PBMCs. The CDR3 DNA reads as TGTGCCATCCAAAGTCAGGGGGTTGGCTACACCTTC. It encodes CAIQSQGVGYTF.